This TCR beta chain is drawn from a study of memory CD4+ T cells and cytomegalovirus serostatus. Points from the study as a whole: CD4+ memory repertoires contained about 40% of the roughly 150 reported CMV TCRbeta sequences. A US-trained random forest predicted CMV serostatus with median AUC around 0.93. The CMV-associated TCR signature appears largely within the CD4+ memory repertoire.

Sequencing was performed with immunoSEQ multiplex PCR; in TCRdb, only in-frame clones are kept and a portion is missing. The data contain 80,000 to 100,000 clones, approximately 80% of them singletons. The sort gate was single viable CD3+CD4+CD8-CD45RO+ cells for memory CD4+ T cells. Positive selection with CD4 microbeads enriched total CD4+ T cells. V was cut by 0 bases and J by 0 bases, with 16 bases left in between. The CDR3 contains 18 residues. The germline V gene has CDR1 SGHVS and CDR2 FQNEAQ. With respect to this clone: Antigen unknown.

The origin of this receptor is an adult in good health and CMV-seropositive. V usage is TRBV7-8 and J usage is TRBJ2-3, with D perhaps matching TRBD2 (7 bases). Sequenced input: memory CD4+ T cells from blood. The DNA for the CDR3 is TGTGCCAGCAGCTTAGCTTCGGGGGGCGGTCTTAGCACAGATACGCAGTATTTT. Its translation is CASSLASGGGLSTDTQYF.